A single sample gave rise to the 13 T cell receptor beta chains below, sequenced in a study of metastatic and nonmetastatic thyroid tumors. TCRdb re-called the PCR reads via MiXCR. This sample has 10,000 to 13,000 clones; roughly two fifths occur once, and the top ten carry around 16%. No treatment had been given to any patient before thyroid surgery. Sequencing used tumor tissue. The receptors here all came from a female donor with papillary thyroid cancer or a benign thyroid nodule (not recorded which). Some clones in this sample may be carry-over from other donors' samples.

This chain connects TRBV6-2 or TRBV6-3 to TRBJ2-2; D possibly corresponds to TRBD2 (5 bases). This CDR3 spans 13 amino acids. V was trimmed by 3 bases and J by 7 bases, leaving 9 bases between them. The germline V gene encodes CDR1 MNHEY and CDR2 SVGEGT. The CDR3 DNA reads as TGTGCCAGCAGTTATAAGGAGGTCGGGGAGCTGTTTTTT. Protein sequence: CASSYKEVGELFF.

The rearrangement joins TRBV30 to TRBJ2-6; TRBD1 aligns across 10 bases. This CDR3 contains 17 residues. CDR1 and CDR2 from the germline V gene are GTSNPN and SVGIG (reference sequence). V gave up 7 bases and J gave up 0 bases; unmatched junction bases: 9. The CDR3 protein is CASGQGVTRSGANVLTF. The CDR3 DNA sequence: TGTGCCTCAGGACAGGGGGTTACCCGCTCTGGGGCCAACGTCCTGACTTTC.

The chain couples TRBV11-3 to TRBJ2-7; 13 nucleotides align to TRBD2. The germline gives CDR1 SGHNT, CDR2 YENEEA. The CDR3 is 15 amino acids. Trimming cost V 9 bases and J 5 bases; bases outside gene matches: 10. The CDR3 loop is CASTGRGTSGNEQYF. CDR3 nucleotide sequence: TGTGCCAGTACAGGCAGGGGGACTAGCGGGAACGAGCAGTACTTC.

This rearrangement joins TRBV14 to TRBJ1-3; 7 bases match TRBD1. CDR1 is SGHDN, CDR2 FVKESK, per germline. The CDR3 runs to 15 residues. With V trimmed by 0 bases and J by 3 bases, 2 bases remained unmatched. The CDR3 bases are TGTGCCAGCAGCCAAGAGACAGGGAGTGGAAACACCATATATTTT. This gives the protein CASSQETGSGNTIYF.

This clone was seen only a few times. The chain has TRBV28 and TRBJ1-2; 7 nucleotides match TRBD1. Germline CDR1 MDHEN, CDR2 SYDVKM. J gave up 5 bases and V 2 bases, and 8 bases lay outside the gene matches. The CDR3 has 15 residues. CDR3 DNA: TGTGCCAGCAGTTTAAGGGGGCCCCTTAGGTATGGCTACACCTTC. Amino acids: CASSLRGPLRYGYTF.

The CDR3 spells CSAPGTSGRWNEQYF. The CDR3, as DNA: TGCAGTGCTCCCGGGACTAGCGGGAGATGGAACGAGCAGTACTTC. The rearrangement links TRBV20-1 to TRBJ2-7; 14 bases are a match to TRBD2. The junction had 8 bases not matched to a gene; V was cut back by 5 bases and J by 5 bases. The CDR3 runs to 15 residues. The V gene's germline CDR1 is DFQATT and CDR2 SNEGSKA (reference sequence).

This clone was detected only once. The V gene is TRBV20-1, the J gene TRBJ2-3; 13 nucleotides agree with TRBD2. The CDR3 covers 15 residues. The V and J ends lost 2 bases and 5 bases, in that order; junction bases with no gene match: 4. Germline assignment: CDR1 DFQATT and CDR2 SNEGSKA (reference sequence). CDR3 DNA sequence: TGCAGTGCTAGATCCAGACTAGCGGGAGGAGATACGCAGTATTTT. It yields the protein CSARSRLAGGDTQYF.

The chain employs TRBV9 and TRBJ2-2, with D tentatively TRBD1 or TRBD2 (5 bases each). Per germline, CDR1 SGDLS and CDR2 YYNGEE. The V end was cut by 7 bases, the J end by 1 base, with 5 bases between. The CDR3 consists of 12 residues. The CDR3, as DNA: TGTGCCAGCGGGGGGAACACCGGGGAGCTGTTTTTT. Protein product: CASGGNTGELFF.

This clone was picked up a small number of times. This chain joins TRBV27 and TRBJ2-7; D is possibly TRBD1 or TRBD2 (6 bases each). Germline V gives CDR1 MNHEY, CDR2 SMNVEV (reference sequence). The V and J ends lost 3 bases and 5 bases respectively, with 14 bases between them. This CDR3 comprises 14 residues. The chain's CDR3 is CASSLTGGSHEQYF. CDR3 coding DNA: TGTGCCAGCAGTTTGACCGGGGGCAGCCACGAGCAGTACTTC.

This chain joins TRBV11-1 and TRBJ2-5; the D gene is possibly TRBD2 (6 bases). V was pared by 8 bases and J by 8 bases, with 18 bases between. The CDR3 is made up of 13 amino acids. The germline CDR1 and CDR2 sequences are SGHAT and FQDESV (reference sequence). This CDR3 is CASAPGGLDTQYF. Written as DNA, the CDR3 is TGTGCCAGCGCCCCTGGAGGGCTCGATACCCAGTACTTC.

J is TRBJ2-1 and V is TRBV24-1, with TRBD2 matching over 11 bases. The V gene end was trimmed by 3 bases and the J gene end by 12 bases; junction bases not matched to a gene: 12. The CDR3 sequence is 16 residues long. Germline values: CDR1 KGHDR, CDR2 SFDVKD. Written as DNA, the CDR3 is TGTGCCACCAGTGATCTCGGGACTAGCGGCGAGGGGGTGCAGTTCTTC. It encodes CATSDLGTSGEGVQFF.

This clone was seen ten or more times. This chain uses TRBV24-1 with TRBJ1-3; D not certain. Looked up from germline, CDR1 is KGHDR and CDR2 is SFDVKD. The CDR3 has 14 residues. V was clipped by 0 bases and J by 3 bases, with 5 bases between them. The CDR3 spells CATSDLNSGNTIYF. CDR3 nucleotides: TGTGCCACCAGTGATTTGAACAGTGGAAACACCATATATTTT.

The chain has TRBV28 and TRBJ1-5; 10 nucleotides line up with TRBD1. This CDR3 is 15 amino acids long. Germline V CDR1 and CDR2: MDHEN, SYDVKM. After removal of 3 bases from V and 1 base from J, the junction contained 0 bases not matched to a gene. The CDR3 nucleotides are TGTGCCAGCAGTTTGGGACAGGGGAGCAATCAGCCCCAGCATTTT. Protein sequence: CASSLGQGSNQPQHF.